This is a list of T cell receptor beta chains from one sample in a study of human T cells and chemical hapten exposure. TCRdb fed the RACE reads into MiXCR, producing one record per CDR3 protein. The sample carries some 99,000 distinct CDR3 sequences, roughly 10% recorded once. The specimen was whole blood, collected in connection with sensitization to the hapten diphenylcyclopropenone (DPC). The receptors here all came from a woman aged 40 to 50 with alopecia areata. Some clones in this sample may be carry-over from other donors' samples. Each CDR3 is given with its conserved first and last residue. D genes are given only for firm matches. Some rows have no size entry. The others give once, few or many, or a class for an expanded clone.

TRBV6-1,NA,TRBJ1-3,NA,TGTGCCAGCAGTGGGTTCCGACAGACGTACGAAAACACCATATATTTT,CASSGFRQTYENTIYF
TRBV29-1,NA,TRBJ1-1,TRBD1,TGCAGCGTCCGCAGGGGGACGAACACTGAAGCTTTCTTT,CSVRRGTNTEAFF
TRBV29-1,NA,TRBJ2-3,NA,TGCAGCGTTGAAATCCGAGGAGGAGATACGCAGTATTTT,CSVEIRGGDTQYF
TRBV19,NA,TRBJ2-6,NA,TGTGCCAGTAGACTTCTGGGTGGCTCTGGGGCCAACGTCCTGACTTTC,CASRLLGGSGANVLTF
TRBV12-3/TRBV12-4,many,TRBJ1-3,TRBD1,TGTGCCAGCAGTATGAGGACAGGCTCTAGAAACACCATATATTTT,CASSMRTGSRNTIYF
TRBV3-1,NA,TRBJ1-3,NA,TGTGCCAGCAGCATTTCGACAGGACAAGAAGACACCATATATTTT,CASSISTGQEDTIYF
TRBV7-2,few,TRBJ1-5,NA,TGTGCCAGCAGCTTGGGGGCCCTGTCCCAGCCCCAGCATTTT,CASSLGALSQPQHF
TRBV5-5,few,TRBJ2-7,TRBD1,TGTGCCAGCAGCTTTGGGACAGGGGCCTACGAGCAGTACTTC,CASSFGTGAYEQYF
TRBV20-1,many,TRBJ1-1,NA,TGCAGTGCTAGAGGGGGCATGGGCACTGAAGCTTTCTTT,CSARGGMGTEAFF
TRBV7-6,few,TRBJ1-5,NA,TGTGCCAGCAGCCTCAAAAATTCAGGGCCTGGCGATATAGGTTATAGCAATCAGCCCCAGCATTTT,CASSLKNSGPGDIGYSNQPQHF
TRBV28,many,TRBJ2-7,NA,TGTGCCAGCAGTTGGGCTAGCTCCTACGAGCAGTACTTC,CASSWASSYEQYF
TRBV7-9,few,TRBJ1-1,NA,TGTGCCAGCAGCCTTCAACGCGAGACTGAAGCTTTCTTT,CASSLQRETEAFF
TRBV6-5,NA,TRBJ2-4,NA,TGTGCCAGCACGGAGGGGGGGGCCGGAAACATTCAGTACTTC,CASTEGGAGNIQYF
TRBV6-2/TRBV6-3,many,TRBJ2-4,NA,TGTGCCAGCAGTTCATCGGGATCGCTAGCCAAAAACATTCAGTACTTC,CASSSSGSLAKNIQYF
TRBV3-1,few,TRBJ1-2,NA,TGTGCCAGCAGCCAAGAACCACCTTTGGGACTCTATGGCTACACCTTC,CASSQEPPLGLYGYTF
TRBV7-2,few,TRBJ2-1,NA,TGTGCCAGCAGCCCATGGACGGTGAGCTCCTACAATGAGCAGTTCTTC,CASSPWTVSSYNEQFF
TRBV7-6,many,TRBJ1-1,NA,TGTGCCAGCAGCTTAGGTTACGCCGCTGAAGCTTTCTTT,CASSLGYAAEAFF
TRBV3-1,NA,TRBJ2-2,NA,TGTGCCAGCAGCCAACCATCCGGGGGCCGCACCGGGGAGCTGTTTTTT,CASSQPSGGRTGELFF
TRBV4-3,few,TRBJ1-3,NA,TGCGCCAGCAGCCAAGATTTAGTCGTAGAGGGTATCTCTGGAAACACCATATATTTT,CASSQDLVVEGISGNTIYF
TRBV29-1,NA,TRBJ1-1,NA,TGCAGCGTTGGGGGGGCGGGTCAGAACACTGAAGCTTTCTTT,CSVGGAGQNTEAFF
TRBV29-1,NA,TRBJ2-5,NA,TGCAGCGTTGAAGACGCGGAGGGTGTCACCTCCCAGTACTTC,CSVEDAEGVTSQYF
TRBV20-1,many,TRBJ2-7,NA,TGCAGTGCCAAAGGAGCAGGCCCCTACGAGCAGTACTTC,CSAKGAGPYEQYF
TRBV7-3,few,TRBJ2-5,TRBD2,TGTGCCAGCAGCCCTAGCGGGTCGCAAGAGACCCAGTACTTC,CASSPSGSQETQYF
TRBV20-1,many,TRBJ2-1,NA,TGCAGTGCCCGCTGGGGGCGTTCCTACAATGAGCAGTTCTTC,CSARWGRSYNEQFF
TRBV4-3,many,TRBJ1-2,TRBD1,TGCGCCAGCAGCCAGGACACCGGGACAGTTAAATATGGCTACACCTTC,CASSQDTGTVKYGYTF
TRBV6-2/TRBV6-3,NA,TRBJ2-1,NA,TGTGCCAGCAGGAGGGAACCATCCCACCAGTTCTTC,CASRREPSHQFF
TRBV7-8,NA,TRBJ2-7,NA,TGTGCCAGCAGCTTAGAGGTTACCTACGAGCAGTACTTC,CASSLEVTYEQYF
TRBV11-2,NA,TRBJ1-3,TRBD1,TGTGCCAGCAGCACGAACAGGGGGCTAGGTGGAAACACCATATATTTT,CASSTNRGLGGNTIYF
TRBV20-1,NA,TRBJ1-6,TRBD1,TGCAGTGCTAGATACATGACAGGGGCTGCTTCACCCCTCCACTTT,CSARYMTGAASPLHF
TRBV6-6,few,TRBJ1-6,NA,TGTGCCAGCAGTTACGGGGAGGAACCCCTCCACTTT,CASSYGEEPLHF
TRBV9,NA,TRBJ1-6,TRBD1,TGTGCCAGCAGCGAAGGACAGGGTTTCCCCCTCCACTTT,CASSEGQGFPLHF
TRBV10-3,NA,TRBJ2-4,TRBD1,TGTGCCATCAGCCGGACAGGGGATAAAAACATTCAGTACTTC,CAISRTGDKNIQYF
TRBV21-1,few,TRBJ1-2,NA,TGTGCCAGCAGCAAGGAGTTGCCTTATGGCTACACCTTC,CASSKELPYGYTF
TRBV4-2,NA,TRBJ2-7,TRBD2,TGTGCCAGCAGCCAAGGGACTAGCGGGGGCTACGAGCAGTACTTC,CASSQGTSGGYEQYF
TRBV13,NA,TRBJ2-5,NA,TGTGCCAGCACCTACAGCCGCCGGACCCTGTACCAAGAGACCCAGTACTTC,CASTYSRRTLYQETQYF
TRBV12-3/TRBV12-4,NA,TRBJ2-5,NA,TGTGCCAGCAGTTTTGAGGCTCCAATCTTAAGAGGAGAGACCCAGTACTTC,CASSFEAPILRGETQYF
TRBV7-2,many,TRBJ1-4,NA,TGTGCCAGCAGCTTAGACCGGACCTTCGAAAAACTTTTTTTT,CASSLDRTFEKLFF
TRBV6-2/TRBV6-3,NA,TRBJ2-1,TRBD2,TGTGCCAGCAGACTAGCGGGGGGGCCCCAGCAGTTCTTC,CASRLAGGPQQFF
TRBV29-1,NA,TRBJ2-5,NA,TGCAGCGTTGGGGGGTGGGCGTCTGGGGAGACCCAGTACTTC,CSVGGWASGETQYF
TRBV10-3,many,TRBJ1-4,NA,TGTGCCTCGAGATCGGGGGAGGATGAAAAACTGTTTTTT,CASRSGEDEKLFF
TRBV6-5,few,TRBJ1-1,NA,TGTGCCAGCAGTTACGGAGGGGGATTGGGCAGAACTGAAGCTTTCTTT,CASSYGGGLGRTEAFF
TRBV19,few,TRBJ1-6,NA,TGTGCCAGTAGTACAGCGGAGGGTGGAGTTGCCTATAATTCACCCCTCCACTTT,CASSTAEGGVAYNSPLHF